This T cell receptor (beta chain) was retrieved from a study of shared clonotypes between healthy human individuals (dated by TCRdb to 2019 to 2021). Looking at the study overall: A couple of women and a few men aged 18 to 49 years were included in the cohort. Libraries were prepared and TCR repertoires were sequenced by different laboratories using diverse techniques, in order to increase sequencing depth and limit assay-specific biases. Leukapheresis yielded between about 0.94 and 8.9 billion PBMCs per donor. The study deeply sequenced blood TCR repertoires of about 5 healthy adults to estimate repertoire size and the extent of clonotype sharing between individuals.

The germline V gene (reference sequence) yields GTSNPN for CDR1 and SVGIG for CDR2. The CDR3 measures 15 amino acids from cysteine to phenylalanine. Only the CDR3 DNA stays, 45 bases, in frame from base 1. In this sample, this clone turned up once. Its cognate antigen has yet to be identified. This probably arose from a read error, given a far larger clone one base away. Using the deep immunoSEQ assay, TCR CDR3 regions were amplified from genomic DNA by multiplex PCR. For each cell subset, the extracted genomic DNA was distributed evenly across all wells of several immunoSEQ 96-well plates, and each plate served as one replicate. For unsorted PBMC, each replicate PCR was loaded with roughly 330 ng genomic DNA, equivalent to about 33,000 T cell genomes. Ten immunoSEQ deep assay plates were used to sequence the unsorted PBMC genomic DNA. The purified libraries were quantified using a Qubit 3.0 fluorometer, sized with a Bioanalyzer 2100, and then quantified again using the KAPA Library Quantification kit. Every immunoSEQ 96-well plate was sequenced on a dedicated single-read 150-cycle Illumina NextSeq 550 flow cell. As for the authors' bioinformatics: Because the immunoSEQ output included only junctional sequences and no quality scores, the filtering could not be the same as the filtering used for full-length reads. Sequences were annotated with PyIR, a Python wrapper for IgBLAST v1.9, using IMGT germline references to assign V/J genes and CDR3. Any read was removed if the V/J assignment was weak (E-value above 1e-6), the CDR3 was missing, or the read contained stop codons, out-of-frame junctions, or ambiguous translated residues. V3J clonotypes were defined by identical inferred V gene, J gene, and CDR3 amino acid sequence. To compute the percentage overlap between repertoires, the number of shared unique clonotypes was divided by the size of the smaller repertoire. Three approaches were used to assess repertoire richness: RTK rarefaction, the Chao1 estimator, and Recon v2.1 estimates of unobserved clonotypes. TCRdb's version of the immuneACCESS table is confined to in-frame rearrangements and falls short of the full clone set. An unresolved V gene accounts for under half of the shortfall where checked; the remainder is of unknown origin. Clone size and the V and J calls come from that table; the DNA yielded D and trimming. Across this sample there are some 92,000 clones, with around 43% seen only once. The ten largest clones capture less than 15% of the sample.

Donors were healthy HIV-negative adults with no recently reported acute infections or vaccinations. Every donor was a Caucasian adult living in Nashville, Tennessee, USA. In the unsorted samples, tens of millions of PBMCs were counted, and genomic DNA was extracted using the QIAamp DNA Blood Mini kit. After blood collection by leukapheresis, PBMCs were isolated using Ficoll-Histopaque density gradient centrifugation and then cryopreserved in the vapor phase of liquid nitrogen. Results the study describes overall, beyond this receptor: Sampling was limited to blood, and TCR repertoires in tissue likely differ from TCR repertoires in blood. The genetic and exposure-history diversity represented was limited by the small number of donors. Based on pairwise subsampling, the degree of clonotype sharing among donors was expected to be affected by sequencing depth.

The chain couples TRBV30 to TRBJ2-4; 5 matching bases give a weak D call of TRBD2. Material: PBMCs. This TCR was sampled from a woman in her forties in good health. Some clones in this sample may be carry-over from other donors' samples. The base sequence is TGTGCCTGGAGTGTACTCAGCGGAGCCAAAAACACTCAGTACTTC. Translation gives CAWSVLSGAKNTQYF.